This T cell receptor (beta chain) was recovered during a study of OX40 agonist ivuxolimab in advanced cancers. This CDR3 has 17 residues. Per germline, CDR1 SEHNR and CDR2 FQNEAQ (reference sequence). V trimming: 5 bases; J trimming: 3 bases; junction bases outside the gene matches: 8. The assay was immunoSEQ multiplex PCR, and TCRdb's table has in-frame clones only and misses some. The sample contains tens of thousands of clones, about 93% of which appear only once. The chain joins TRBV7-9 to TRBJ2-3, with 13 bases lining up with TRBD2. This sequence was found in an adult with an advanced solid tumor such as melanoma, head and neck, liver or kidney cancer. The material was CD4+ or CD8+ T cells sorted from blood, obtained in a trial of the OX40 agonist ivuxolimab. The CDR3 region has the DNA TGTGCCAGCAGCCTGTGGACTAGCGGGAGTTTTACAGATACGCAGTATTTT. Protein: CASSLWTSGSFTDTQYF.